These 26 T cell receptor beta chains were all obtained from the same sample, sequenced in a study of T cells in localized non-small cell lung cancer. Sequencing used immunoSEQ multiplex PCR; TCRdb keeps in-frame clones, though not all of them. Among roughly 30,000 clones listed, 88% were seen once. The sample here was peripheral blood, taken before any cancer treatment. All receptors come from a woman aged 35 to 69 with stage I lung adenocarcinoma.

The chain links TRBV7-6 to TRBJ2-7; no definite D call. Trimming cost V 5 bases and J 0 bases, with 8 bases left between them. Germline CDR1 is SGHVS and CDR2 is FNYEAQ. This CDR3 region has 13 residues. The CDR3 nucleotides read TGTGCCAGCAGCCCGTGGGGCTCCTACGAGCAGTACTTC. It is translated as CASSPWGSYEQYF.

This chain joins TRBV7-3 and TRBJ1-1; tentatively, D is TRBD1 (5 bases). Germline V gene data show CDR1 as SGHTA and CDR2 as FQGTGA. V gave up 2 bases and J gave up 8 bases, with 12 bases separating them. The CDR3 has 13 amino acids. Here the CDR3 DNA reads TGTGCCAGCAGCTTAGTATTGGGGGGAGAAGCTTTCTTT. Protein product: CASSLVLGGEAFF.

The rearrangement links TRBV11-3 to TRBJ1-2; D possibly corresponds to TRBD1 (6 bases). CDR3 size: 16 residues. Germline lookup yields CDR1 SGHNT and CDR2 YENEEA. Trimming shortened V by 5 bases and J by 2 bases, and 18 bases separated the two germline ends. The CDR3 here is CASSPGRGAPNYGYTF. The CDR3 nucleotides are TGTGCCAGCAGCCCGGGGAGGGGGGCACCAAACTATGGCTACACCTTC.

The CDR3 loop reads CASSLDGGGRGLGYTF. The CDR3 DNA sequence: TGTGCCAGCAGCTTAGATGGAGGTGGCAGGGGGCTTGGCTACACCTTC. The V call is TRBV7-2, the J call TRBJ1-2; 8 bases align to TRBD1. Trimming at V came to 1 base and at J to 7 bases, leaving 11 bases not matched to a gene. Germline V gene sequence: CDR1 SGHTA, CDR2 FQGNSA. CDR3 length: 16 amino acids.

The V call is TRBV29-1, the J call TRBJ2-2; D call uncertain. Germline CDR1 SQVTM, CDR2 ANQGSEA. Trimming removed 6 bases from V and 2 bases from J, with 22 bases in between. The CDR3 has 17 amino acids. The CDR3 DNA reads as TGCAGCGTCGCACAACGGAACAGAAAGGCTAACACCGGGGAGCTGTTTTTT. Protein sequence: CSVAQRNRKANTGELFF.

The rearrangement joins TRBV7-9 to TRBJ2-1; D is perhaps TRBD2 (5 bases). CDR3 length equals 18 residues. V lost 4 bases and J lost 0, with 19 bases in between. Looked up from germline, CDR1 is SEHNR and CDR2 is FQNEAQ (reference sequence). The CDR3 DNA reads as TGTGCCAGCAGCTCCCCGATCTCCTCCGGAGGCTCCTACAATGAGCAGTTCTTC. Its translation is CASSSPISSGGSYNEQFF.

The V call is TRBV18, the J call TRBJ1-5; D remains ambiguous. The V gene's germline CDR1 is KGHSH and CDR2 LQKENI. The CDR3 contains 14 residues. Trimming cost V 6 bases and J 0 bases, with 9 bases left between them. CDR3: CASSPSNSNQPQHF. The DNA for the CDR3 is TGTGCCAGCTCCCCCAGCAATAGCAATCAGCCCCAGCATTTT.

The V gene is TRBV5-4, the J gene TRBJ1-1; 9 nucleotides align to TRBD1. The CDR3 is 13 amino acids. Looked up from germline, CDR1 is SGHNT and CDR2 is YYREEE (reference sequence). Trimming at V came to 3 bases and at J to 6 bases, leaving 3 bases not matched to a gene. The DNA for the CDR3 is TGTGCCAGCAGCTGGGACAGGGCCCCTGAAGCTTTCTTT. It translates to CASSWDRAPEAFF.

The chain carries TRBV15 and TRBJ1-1; 10 bases align to TRBD1. J lost 5 bases, V lost 5 bases, and 8 bases had no gene match. The germline V gene has CDR1 LNHNV and CDR2 YYDKDF (reference sequence). The CDR3 length is 15 residues. CDR3 in amino acids: CATSRPGQGKTEAFF. CDR3 bases: TGTGCCACCAGCCGACCGGGACAGGGGAAAACTGAAGCTTTCTTT. The variable domain in full, completed from reference TRBV15 and TRBJ1-1, reads DAMVIQNPRYQVTQFGKPVTLSCSQTLNHNVMYWYQQKSSQAPKLLFHYYDKDFNNEADTPDNFQSRRPNTSFCFLDIRSPGLGDTAMYLCATSRPGQGKTEAFFGQGTRLTVV.

This rearrangement joins TRBV7-9 to TRBJ1-4; TRBD1 aligns across 7 bases. The germline gives CDR1 SEHNR, CDR2 FQNEAQ (reference sequence). The CDR3 contains 16 residues. The V segment lost 5 bases and the J segment 4 bases; nucleotides outside the gene matches: 10. The CDR3 region is CASSAQGEGVNEKLFF. As DNA, the CDR3 is TGTGCCAGCAGCGCTCAGGGGGAAGGGGTTAATGAAAAACTGTTTTTT.

The CDR3 DNA reads TGTGCCAGCAGCCCCCCCGACAGTGCACCCTACACCTTC. Translation: CASSPPDSAPYTF. This chain connects TRBV7-3 to TRBJ1-2; weak D call: TRBD1 (5 bases). Germline CDR1 reads SGHTA; CDR2 reads FQGTGA. The CDR3 extends over 13 amino acids. Trimming cost V 5 bases and J 10 bases, with 17 bases left between them.

The chain carries TRBV25-1 and TRBJ2-5; the match to TRBD2 covers 7 bases. J lost 3 bases, V lost 6 bases, and 4 bases had no gene match. The CDR3 covers 13 residues. Germline V gives CDR1 MGHDK, CDR2 SYGVNS. The CDR3 loop reads CASSRRGEETQYF. For the CDR3, the DNA is TGTGCCAGCAGCCGTCGGGGGGAAGAGACCCAGTACTTC.

A single count supports this clone. The chain joins TRBV6-5 to TRBJ2-3, with D possibly being TRBD1 or TRBD2 (5 bases each). In germline, CDR1 is MNHEY, CDR2 SVGAGI. CDR3 size: 13 residues. Trimming took 8 bases from V and 0 from J, leaving 9 bases between them. The CDR3 coding sequence is TGTGCCAGCTCCAGGGACAGCACAGATACGCAGTATTTT. Translated, it gives CASSRDSTDTQYF.

This CDR3 reads CASSLGASPQMYIQYF. CDR3 bases: TGTGCCAGCAGCTTAGGAGCTAGTCCACAAATGTACATTCAGTACTTC. The rearrangement uses TRBV7-9 and TRBJ2-4; D not resolved. The CDR3 has 16 amino acids. Trimming removed 1 base at V and 8 bases at J, with 18 bases between. Germline values: CDR1 SEHNR, CDR2 FQNEAQ (reference sequence). The variable domain in full, completed from reference TRBV7-9 and TRBJ2-4, reads DTGVSQNPRHKITKRGQNVTFRCDPISEHNRLYWYRQTLGQGPEFLTYFQNEAQLEKSRLLSDRFSAERPKGSFSTLEIQRTEQGDSAMYLCASSLGASPQMYIQYFGAGTRLSVL.

V and J are TRBV27 and TRBJ1-3, with TRBD1 matching over 7 bases. The length of the CDR3 is 14 residues. Germline V gene data show CDR1 as MNHEY and CDR2 as SMNVEV (reference sequence). Trimming at V came to 5 bases and at J to 4 bases, leaving 5 bases not matched to a gene. The CDR3: CASSADRAGNTIYF. The CDR3 DNA reads TGTGCCAGCAGTGCCGACAGGGCCGGAAACACCATATATTTT.

The chain uses TRBV10-1 and TRBJ2-2, with 12 bases that match TRBD2. The length of the CDR3 is 15 residues. V was pared by 5 bases and J by 7 bases, with 5 bases of the junction left unmatched. In germline, CDR1 is WNHNN, CDR2 SYGVQD (reference sequence). The CDR3 bases are TGCGCCAGCAGTCCTAGCGGGGGGGCCTTCGGGGAGCTGTTTTTT. Amino acids: CASSPSGGAFGELFF.

This clone showed up just a few times. This chain uses TRBV6-1 with TRBJ2-7, with 11 bases matching TRBD1. The J segment lost 2 bases and the V segment lost 9 bases, leaving 6 bases of the junction unmatched. Germline CDR1 and CDR2: MNHNS and SASEGT. The CDR3 has 14 amino acids. CDR3 sequence reads: CASGTGGSPYEQYF. The CDR3 DNA reads as TGTGCCAGTGGGACAGGGGGTTCCCCCTACGAGCAGTACTTC.

J is TRBJ1-5 and V is TRBV2, with a tentative D call TRBD1 (6 bases). The germline V gene has CDR1 SNHLY and CDR2 FYNNEI. CDR3 length: 14 amino acids. V lost 6 bases to trimming and J lost 4 bases, with 13 bases between them. The CDR3 reads CASRGQLQNQPQHF. CDR3 nucleotides: TGTGCCAGCAGAGGACAGCTTCAGAATCAGCCCCAGCATTTT.

CDR3 in DNA: TGTGCCAGCAGTGTTGACCCCACAGATACGCAGTATTTT. This encodes CASSVDPTDTQYF. The genes are TRBV6-4 and TRBJ2-3; D is undetermined. This CDR3 contains 13 residues. V shed 4 bases and J shed 2 bases, with 7 bases lying between them. Looked up from germline, CDR1 is MRHNA and CDR2 is SNTAGT.

CDR3 bases: TGTGCCAGTGGTTCCCCGCGAGGCAGCCAGCATTTT. Translation gives CASGSPRGSQHF. The rearrangement links TRBV19 to TRBJ1-5; D not certain. The CDR3 runs 12 residues. Germline values: CDR1 LNHDA, CDR2 SQIVND (reference sequence). The V gene lost 8 bases and the J gene lost 12 bases, with 17 bases spanning the gap.

The V and J genes are TRBV7-2 and TRBJ1-6, with TRBD1 matching 7 bases. Per the germline V gene, CDR1 is SGHTA and CDR2 is FQGNSA. The CDR3 is 14 amino acids. Trimming removed 4 bases from V and 7 bases from J; junction bases left unmatched: 4. DNA of the CDR3: TGTGCCAGCAGCTCCGGGACAGCCAATTCACCCCTCCACTTT. Protein: CASSSGTANSPLHF.

The V gene is TRBV7-2, the J gene TRBJ2-5; D is uncertain. Germline lookup yields CDR1 SGHTA and CDR2 FQGNSA. The germline V and J ends were trimmed by 2 bases and 2 bases, with 9 bases remaining between them. There are 14 residues in the CDR3. The CDR3 DNA reads TGTGCCAGCAGCTTATACGGGTTACAAGAGACCCAGTACTTC. As protein: CASSLYGLQETQYF. Full variable domain (rest looked up from reference TRBV7-2 and TRBJ2-5): GAGVSQSPSNKVTEKGKDVELRCDPISGHTALYWYRQSLGQGLEFLIYFQGNSAPDKSGLPSDRFSAERTGGSVSTLTIQRTQQEDSAVYLCASSLYGLQETQYFGPGTRLLVL.

The V call is TRBV13, the J call TRBJ1-2; 7 positions agree with TRBD1. CDR1 and CDR2 (germline): PRHDT, FYEKMQ (reference sequence). The CDR3 spans 13 residues. J was trimmed by 6 bases and V by 6 bases; bases with no gene match: 7. The CDR3 nucleotides are TGTGCCAGCAGGCGATCCGGGACAGATGGCTACACCTTC. This gives the protein CASRRSGTDGYTF.

This chain joins TRBV2 and TRBJ2-1; 10 nucleotides align to TRBD2. There are 15 residues in the CDR3. V was clipped by 4 bases and J by 7 bases; unmatched bases: 7. CDR1 and CDR2 (germline): SNHLY, FYNNEI. DNA of the CDR3: TGTGCCAGCAGTGGATTTAGCGGGGGGTCTAATGAGCAGTTCTTC. Translation gives CASSGFSGGSNEQFF.

In its sample, this clone was seen once. The chain combines TRBV18 with TRBJ2-3; 10 nucleotides match TRBD1. The CDR3 sequence is 16 residues long. V shed 7 bases and J 4 bases; nucleotides not matched to a gene: 11. The V gene's germline CDR1 is KGHSH and CDR2 LQKENI. CDR3 loop: CASFFGQGGPADTQYF. In DNA, the CDR3 is TGTGCCAGCTTCTTTGGACAGGGGGGCCCGGCAGATACGCAGTATTTT.

This sequence joins TRBV18 and TRBJ1-3, with 7 positions matching TRBD1. This CDR3 region has 17 residues. Unmatched junction bases numbered 11, after V lost 6 bases and J lost 0 bases. Germline V gene lookup returns CDR1 KGHSH and CDR2 LQKENI. The CDR3 region has the DNA TGTGCCAGCTCCCGCACTGGGACAGCGAACTCTGGAAACACCATATATTTT. This translates into CASSRTGTANSGNTIYF.